This TCR beta chain is drawn from a study of T cells in Graves' hyperthyroidism and ophthalmopathy. General study findings and limits: Peripheral blood also featured most of the thyroid clonotypes expanded above 0.001.

Exclusion of patients followed from uncontrolled infection, other autoimmune disease, pregnancy or lactation. Diagnostic decisions used clinical symptoms, serum thyroxine and TRAb, thyroid ultrasound and orbital computed tomography. This clonotype was observed at least ten times. The target antigen is unknown. RNA transcripts served as the template for amplifying TCR beta CDR3 regions. An initial round of RT-PCR targeting the TCR CDR3 relied on the HTBI primer set. From the multiplex PCR reads, TCRdb called clonotypes with MiXCR, one entry per CDR3 protein. The sample records 550,000 to 700,000 distinct CDR3 sequences, 35% to 55% being singletons. The CDR3 runs 14 residues. The germline V gene has CDR1 MNHEY and CDR2 SVGAGI. The V end was cut by 10 bases, the J end by 2 bases, with 15 bases between.

This sequence joins TRBV6-5 and TRBJ1-3; D not resolved. What was sequenced was peripheral blood or thyroid tissue (not recorded which). The origin of this receptor is an adult woman with Graves' disease, either hyperthyroidism or ophthalmopathy (not recorded which). CDR3 region: CATCSFPTGNTIYF. CDR3 bases: TGTGCCACCTGTTCTTTTCCCACTGGAAACACCATATATTTT.